This record concerns one T cell receptor (beta chain) sequence. Its antigen is unknown. The junction differs from germline at one of its ends, possibly a read error. These data are taken from a study of T-cell reconstitution after alpha-beta-depleted transplantation in children. Construction of the TCRbeta library involved unique molecular identifiers. TCRdb re-called the PCR reads with MiXCR, one entry per CDR3 protein. In the table there are around 94,000 distinct CDR3 sequences, approximately 8% of which are singletons. General study points: T-cell numbers and diversity, one year after transplant, stemmed largely from T cells that were newly produced. It was surviving recipient T cells and thymic progenitors that gave some patients high TCRbeta diversity at day 60.

The CDR3 spans 12 residues. The V gene's germline CDR1 is KGHDR and CDR2 SFDVKD. This material consisted of PBMCs, taken before TCRalphabeta/CD19-depleted stem cell transplant. This receptor was taken from a boy between 2 and 15 years old with acute lymphoblastic leukemia, due to receive a stem cell transplant. The chain is built from TRBV24-1 and TRBJ1-5, with D unclear. The CDR3 protein is CATSDQNQPQHF. The CDR3, as DNA: TGTGCCACCAGTGATCAAAATCAGCCCCAACATTTT.